This T cell receptor beta chain came from a study of shared clonotypes between healthy human individuals. Study details: Used for every donor were three CD4 naive, three CD4 memory, two CD8 naive and one CD8 memory plate.

Notes on the study in general: Naive CD4 clonotypes overlapped across several donors at approximately 5%. Generation probability values for non-shared clonotypes were lower than those for clonotypes shared by all four donors.

Measured with immunoSEQ multiplex PCR; TCRdb has only the in-frame clones, and not every one. The sample holds 2 million to 2.5 million clones, roughly 93% seen once. A CD45RA-negative memory subset and a CD45RA+ naive subset were separated from the CD4+ cells. To note about this clone: Its antigen is unknown.

This TCR was sampled from a man in his late teens or twenties in good health. Some clones in this sample may be carry-over from other donors' samples. Material: naive CD4+ T cells from PBMCs. Subset: CD45RA+ positively selected.

CDR3 protein: CASSLHRESNQPQHF. The CDR3 nucleotides are TGCGCCAGCAGCTTGCACAGGGAAAGCAATCAGCCCCAGCATTTT. V and J are TRBV5-1 and TRBJ1-5, with D possibly TRBD1 on 6 matching bases. The CDR3 runs to 15 residues. CDR1 is SGHRS and CDR2 is YFSETQ in the germline V gene. V was pared by 1 base and J by 1 base, with 9 bases between.